This T cell receptor beta chain derives from a study of blood T cell repertoires in COVID-19. Study information: T cells, B-cell-depleted T cells, or PBMCs supplied cDNA or gDNA.

V trimming: 6 bases; J trimming: 8 bases; junction bases outside the gene matches: 5. Germline CDR1 LGHDT, CDR2 YNNKEL (reference sequence). The CDR3 totals 13 residues. Sequencing was performed with immunoSEQ multiplex PCR; in TCRdb, only in-frame clones are kept and a portion is missing. This table holds approximately 400,000 clones, around 87% found once. Cohort 3 donors counted as recovered after two negative PCRs, clearance, or resolved symptoms. The V call is TRBV3-1 (or the pseudogene TRBV3-2), the J call TRBJ1-2, with TRBD1 matching over 11 bases. The source material was PBMCs or T cells enriched from blood (not recorded which). The sequence derives from a man aged 25-45 years who had recovered from COVID-19. The CDR3 DNA is TGTGCCAGCAGAGGACAGGGGGCGCGGGGCTACACCTTC. It is translated as CASRGQGARGYTF.